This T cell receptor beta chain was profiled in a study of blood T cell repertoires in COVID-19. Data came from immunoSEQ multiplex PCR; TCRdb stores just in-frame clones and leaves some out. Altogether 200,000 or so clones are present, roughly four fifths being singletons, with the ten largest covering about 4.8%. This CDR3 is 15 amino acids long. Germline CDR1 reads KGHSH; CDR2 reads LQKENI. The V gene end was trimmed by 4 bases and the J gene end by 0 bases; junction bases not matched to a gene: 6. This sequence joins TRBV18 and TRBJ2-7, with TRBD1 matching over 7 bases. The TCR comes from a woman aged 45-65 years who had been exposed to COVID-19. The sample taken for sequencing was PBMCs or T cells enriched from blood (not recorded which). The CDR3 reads CASSRKTGISYEQYF. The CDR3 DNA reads TGTGCCAGCTCACGTAAGACAGGGATCTCCTACGAGCAGTACTTC.